The present T cell receptor beta chain was sequenced within a study of cytomegalovirus exposure and HLA in healthy donors. Study-level information: T cells numbering about 200 million yielded approximately 120 million unique TCR beta sequences in an earlier analysis.

This clone has a single count. Its specificity is not known. After removal of 4 bases from V and 9 bases from J, the junction contained 5 bases not matched to a gene. This CDR3 spans 15 amino acids. The germline V gene has CDR1 SGHNT and CDR2 YYREEE (reference sequence). Researchers ran the PCR with 60 Vbeta and 13 Jbeta primers. This table comes from immunoSEQ multiplex PCR, and its TCRdb copy is limited to in-frame clones, with some not included. This table has about 160,000 clones, more than 60% appearing once. General study findings and limits: Later on, an analysis tied some 17,000 TCR beta sequences to HLA alleles at 0.05 false discovery rate. Across donors, sequencing depth was assumed by presence/absence analyses to be roughly uniform.

Input material: PBMCs. The gene calls are TRBV5-4 and TRBJ1-6, with 12 bases that match TRBD1. This receptor was obtained from a man aged 35-49 years in good health and CMV-seronegative. This CDR3 is CASSLGQGASSPLHF. Here the CDR3 DNA reads TGTGCCAGCAGCCTGGGACAGGGGGCGTCTTCACCCCTCCACTTT.